Presented here are 9 T cell receptor beta chains from one specimen sequenced in a study of cytomegalovirus exposure and HLA in healthy donors. Primers included in the PCR were 60 Vbeta and 13 Jbeta primers. Produced via immunoSEQ multiplex PCR; TCRdb's table is partial and in-frame only. This table has around 170,000 clones, approximately 80% appearing once. The sequencing input was PBMCs. Receptor source: a man between 18 and 35 years old in good health and CMV-seronegative.

The CDR3, as DNA: TGTGCCAGCAGCGTAGATAGCGGAGCCGGCAATGAGCAGTTCTTC. The encoded protein is CASSVDSGAGNEQFF. The rearrangement uses TRBV9 and TRBJ2-1, with D perhaps TRBD2 (6 bases). Germline V gene sequence: CDR1 SGDLS, CDR2 YYNGEE. Trimming removed 0 bases at V and 6 bases at J, with 13 bases between. CDR3 length: 15 amino acids.

This clone was seen just once. This chain joins TRBV6-9 and TRBJ2-7; 16 bases are shared with TRBD2. The V gene's germline CDR1 is MNHGY and CDR2 SVAAGI. Losses at the gene ends were 5 bases for V and 2 bases for J; bases not matched to a gene: 12. The CDR3 length is 19 residues. DNA for the CDR3: TGTGCCAGCAGTGATCTAACCGGGACTAGCGGGAGGGCCCCCTACGAGCAGTACTTC. Protein product: CASSDLTGTSGRAPYEQYF.

The genes are TRBV4-1 and TRBJ2-7; maybe TRBD1 (5 bases). Germline V gene data show CDR1 as MGHRA and CDR2 as YSYEKL. V was trimmed by 4 bases and J by 3 bases, leaving 25 bases between them. CDR3 size: 18 residues. The CDR3 coding sequence is TGCGCCAGCAGCCCCCTACTTGACAGCCCCACAGAAGTCTACGAGCAGTACTTC. This sequence encodes CASSPLLDSPTEVYEQYF.

V usage is TRBV7-2 and J usage is TRBJ2-7, with 9 bases lining up with TRBD2. The CDR3 has 13 amino acids. Losses at the gene ends were 2 bases for V and 6 bases for J; bases not matched to a gene: 2. Germline CDR1 is SGHTA and CDR2 is FQGNSA. The DNA for the CDR3 is TGTGCCAGCAGCTTAACTAGCGGGTTCGAGCAGTACTTC. Residues: CASSLTSGFEQYF.

The chain uses TRBV19 and TRBJ2-4, with 7 bases that match TRBD1. J was trimmed by 5 bases and V by 1 base; bases with no gene match: 2. Germline V gives CDR1 LNHDA, CDR2 SQIVND (reference sequence). The CDR3 sequence is 14 residues long. CDR3 amino acids: CASSIVGGQNIQYF. CDR3 sequence (DNA): TGTGCCAGTAGTATAGTAGGGGGCCAAAACATTCAGTACTTC.

This chain joins TRBV7-6 and TRBJ2-2, with TRBD1 identical over 9 bases. Germline values: CDR1 SGHVS, CDR2 FNYEAQ. This CDR3 contains 15 residues. Trimming took 5 bases from V and 3 from J; bases not matched to a gene: 4. The CDR3 loop reads CASSGRDRDTGELFF. In DNA form, the CDR3 reads TGTGCCAGCAGCGGCCGGGACAGGGACACCGGGGAGCTGTTTTTT.

The chain carries TRBV6-1 and TRBJ1-2; D gene uncertain. CDR1 is MNHNS, CDR2 SASEGT, per germline. The CDR3 runs to 14 residues. Trimming pared 4 bases from V and 1 base from J, leaving 10 bases between. The chain's CDR3 is CASSATVDNYGYTF. CDR3 bases: TGTGCCAGCAGTGCCACTGTAGATAACTATGGCTACACCTTC.

This clone was observed a single time. The rearrangement uses TRBV5-6 and TRBJ2-2, with D perhaps matching TRBD1 (7 bases). The germline V gene has CDR1 SGHDT and CDR2 YYEEEE. V was cut by 0 bases and J by 7 bases, with 16 bases left in between. CDR3 length equals 16 residues. CDR3 in amino acids: CASSLARRGERGELFF. The DNA for the CDR3 is TGTGCCAGCAGCTTGGCGCGCAGGGGGGAACGCGGGGAGCTGTTTTTT.

The V and J genes are TRBV6-5 and TRBJ2-7; 8 nucleotides line up with TRBD2. In germline, CDR1 is MNHEY, CDR2 SVGAGI. V lost 6 bases, J lost 7 bases, and 14 bases stayed unmatched. The CDR3 length is 15 residues. The CDR3 here is CASRSGGAGVWEQYF. CDR3 DNA sequence: TGTGCCAGCAGGTCCGGGGGGGCAGGGGTATGGGAGCAGTACTTC.